The rows below give T cell receptor beta chains drawn from one sample of a study of cytomegalovirus exposure and HLA in healthy donors. Profiled with immunoSEQ multiplex PCR; TCRdb holds only in-frame clones, not every one. Of approximately 150,000 clones listed, around 80% were seen once; the top ten hold roughly 7.7%. Sequences were obtained from PBMCs. Every receptor here comes from a woman in her 30s in good health and CMV-seropositive. The CDR3 runs from the conserved cysteine through the conserved F or W. The D gene is left open where the match is weak. Clone size is stated in some rows and not others, as once, few, many or a class when expanded.

d_call,j_call,v_call,clone_size,cdr3_aa,cdr3_nt
.,TRBJ1-2,TRBV5-1,.,CASSGSTEGYTF,TGCGCCAGCAGCGGATCGACAGAAGGCTACACCTTC
TRBD1,TRBJ1-5,TRBV14,.,CASSQAGEQGPIRDQPQHF,TGTGCCAGCAGCCAAGCTGGCGAACAGGGGCCGATTCGTGACCAGCCCCAGCATTTT
.,TRBJ2-2,TRBV5-6,.,CASSLGTAFTGELFF,TGTGCCAGCAGCTTGGGGACTGCCTTCACCGGGGAGCTGTTTTTT
TRBD2,TRBJ2-1,TRBV27,.,CASSSRLAGGYNEQFF,TGTGCCAGCAGTTCCCGACTAGCGGGGGGGTACAATGAGCAGTTCTTC
.,TRBJ1-1,TRBV10-3,.,CATSRTENTEAFF,TGTGCCACATCCAGGACAGAGAACACTGAAGCTTTCTTT
.,TRBJ2-1,TRBV7-2,.,CASSFLTYGSEQFF,TGTGCCAGCAGCTTTCTGACTTATGGGAGTGAGCAGTTCTTC
.,TRBJ1-4,TRBV6-5,few,CASSRYGTNREKLFF,TGTGCCAGCAGCCGATACGGGACAAACCGTGAAAAACTGTTTTTT
.,TRBJ1-2,TRBV7-9,.,CASSLWPEAGTF,TGTGCCAGCAGCTTATGGCCCGAGGCTGGCACCTTC
TRBD2,TRBJ2-3,TRBV6-4,.,CATSGGDTDTQYF,TGTGCCACCAGCGGGGGAGACACAGATACGCAGTATTTT
.,TRBJ1-3,TRBV27,few,CASSLREGNTIYF,TGTGCCAGCAGTTTGAGGGAGGGAAACACCATATATTTT